This TCR beta chain comes out of a study of technical replicates of blood from a handful of donors. The V gene's germline CDR1 is SEHNR and CDR2 FQNEAQ (reference sequence). V dropped 6 bases and J dropped 0; count of bases not matched to a gene: 7. The CDR3 length is 15 residues. This table comes from immunoSEQ multiplex PCR, and its TCRdb copy is limited to in-frame clones, with some not included. Among about 83,000 clones listed, around 96% were seen once. This clonotype was sampled from a human donor in good health. The rearrangement links TRBV7-9 to TRBJ2-5; 7 bases fit TRBD1. The specimen was T cells isolated from PBMCs. CDR3 sequence reads: CASSLIQGDQETQYF. The CDR3 bases are TGTGCCAGCAGTCTAATTCAGGGGGACCAAGAGACCCAGTACTTC.